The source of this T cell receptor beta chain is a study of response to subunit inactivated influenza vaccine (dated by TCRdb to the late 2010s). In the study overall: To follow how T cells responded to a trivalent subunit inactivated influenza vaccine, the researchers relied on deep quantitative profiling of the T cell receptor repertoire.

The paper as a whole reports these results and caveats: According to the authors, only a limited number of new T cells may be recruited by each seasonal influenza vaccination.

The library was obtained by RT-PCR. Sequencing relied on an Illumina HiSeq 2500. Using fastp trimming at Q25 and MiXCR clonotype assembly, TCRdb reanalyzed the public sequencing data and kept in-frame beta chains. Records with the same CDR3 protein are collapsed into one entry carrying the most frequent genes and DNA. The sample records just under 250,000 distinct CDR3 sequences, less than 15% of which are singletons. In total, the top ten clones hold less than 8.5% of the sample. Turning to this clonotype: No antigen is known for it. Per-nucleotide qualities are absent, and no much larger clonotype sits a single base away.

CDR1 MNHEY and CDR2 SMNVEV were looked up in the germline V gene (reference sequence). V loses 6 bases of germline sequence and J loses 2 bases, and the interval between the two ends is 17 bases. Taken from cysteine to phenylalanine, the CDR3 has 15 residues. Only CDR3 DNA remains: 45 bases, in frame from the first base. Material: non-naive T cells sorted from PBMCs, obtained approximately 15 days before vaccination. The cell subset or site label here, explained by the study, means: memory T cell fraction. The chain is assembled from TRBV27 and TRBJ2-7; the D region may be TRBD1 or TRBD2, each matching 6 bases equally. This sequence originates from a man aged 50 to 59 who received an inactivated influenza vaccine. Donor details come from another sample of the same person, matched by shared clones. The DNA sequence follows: TGTGCCAGCAGCCTGGAGGGGGACGGTGCCTACGAGCAGTACTTC. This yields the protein CASSLEGDGAYEQYF.